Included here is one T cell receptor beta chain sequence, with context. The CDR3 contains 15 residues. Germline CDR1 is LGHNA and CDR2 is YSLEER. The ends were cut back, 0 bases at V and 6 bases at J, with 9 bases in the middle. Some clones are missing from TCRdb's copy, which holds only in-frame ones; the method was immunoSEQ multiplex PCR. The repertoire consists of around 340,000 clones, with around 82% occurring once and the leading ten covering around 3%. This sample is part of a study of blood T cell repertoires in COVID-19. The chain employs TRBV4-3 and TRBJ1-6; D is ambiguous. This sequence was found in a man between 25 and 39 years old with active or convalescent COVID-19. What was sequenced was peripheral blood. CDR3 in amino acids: CASSQDRQANSPLHF. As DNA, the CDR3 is TGCGCCAGCAGCCAAGATAGGCAGGCTAATTCACCCCTCCACTTT.